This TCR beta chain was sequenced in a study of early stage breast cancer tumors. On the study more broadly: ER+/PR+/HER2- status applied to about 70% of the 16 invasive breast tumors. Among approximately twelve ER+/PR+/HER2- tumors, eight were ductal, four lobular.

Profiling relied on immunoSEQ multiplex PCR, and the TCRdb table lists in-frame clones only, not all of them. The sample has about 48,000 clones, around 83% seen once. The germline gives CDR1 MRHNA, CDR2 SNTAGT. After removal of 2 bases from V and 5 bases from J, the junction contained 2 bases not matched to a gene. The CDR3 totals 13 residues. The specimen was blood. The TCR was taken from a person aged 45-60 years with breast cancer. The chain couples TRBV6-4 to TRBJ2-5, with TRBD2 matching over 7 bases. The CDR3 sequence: CASSDARGETQYF. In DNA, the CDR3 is TGTGCCAGCAGTGACGCGCGGGGGGAGACCCAGTACTTC.